The 29 T cell receptor beta chains below all came from one sample that was sequenced in a study of T cell responses to AZD1222 COVID-19 vaccine. The data were produced by immunoSEQ multiplex PCR, yet TCRdb's version contains in-frame clones alone and is incomplete. The data hold more than 100,000 clones, with roughly nine tenths observed a single time. Specimen: peripheral blood, collected 28 days after the second AZD1222 dose. The receptor set was obtained from an adult who received the AZD1222 COVID-19 vaccine.

The genes are TRBV11-2 and TRBJ1-2; no reliable D call. The CDR3 is 13 amino acids. Germline assignment: CDR1 SGHAT and CDR2 FQNNGV. Trimming cost V 1 base and J 8 bases, with 11 bases left between them. DNA of the CDR3: TGTGCCAGCAGCTTAGCGGAGACTGCCGGCTACACCTTC. This gives the protein CASSLAETAGYTF.

V and J are TRBV5-4 and TRBJ2-1; D unresolved. The CDR3 is 13 residues long. In germline, CDR1 is SGHNT, CDR2 YYREEE (reference sequence). V was pared by 4 bases and J by 7 bases, with 12 bases between. The chain's CDR3 is CASSPLAGNEQFF. As DNA, the CDR3 is TGTGCCAGCAGCCCCCTGGCTGGTAATGAGCAGTTCTTC. Combining the CDR3 with reference TRBV5-4 and TRBJ2-1 gives the whole variable domain ETGVTQSPTHLIKTRGQQVTLRCSSQSGHNTVSWYQQALGQGPQFIFQYYREEENGRGNFPPRFSGLQFPNYSSELNVNALELDDSALYLCASSPLAGNEQFFGPGTRLTVL.

This chain's CDR3 is CASSPLGEAFF. CDR3 nucleotide sequence: TGTGCCAGCAGCCCCCTTGGGGAAGCTTTCTTT. The chain employs TRBV7-9 and TRBJ1-1; no definite D call. The CDR3 runs to 11 residues. Germline V gene lookup returns CDR1 SEHNR and CDR2 FQNEAQ (reference sequence). V was cut by 5 bases and J by 8 bases, with 9 bases left in between.

This rearrangement joins TRBV10-2 to TRBJ1-1, with 9 bases fitting TRBD1. Germline loops: CDR1 WSHSY, CDR2 SAAADI. The CDR3 sequence is 16 residues long. V gave up 6 bases and J gave up 1 base; unmatched junction bases: 9. CDR3 amino acids: CASRGVGDRANTEAFF. The CDR3 DNA reads TGCGCCAGCAGAGGGGTAGGGGACAGGGCGAACACTGAAGCTTTCTTT.

The rearrangement links TRBV9 to TRBJ2-5; D is tentatively TRBD1 or TRBD2 (6 bases each). This CDR3 is 14 amino acids long. Between the trimmed V and J ends, which lost 0 bases and 5 bases, there was a span of 11 bases. Germline V gene lookup returns CDR1 SGDLS and CDR2 YYNGEE. CDR3 nucleotides: TGTGCCAGCAGCGTAGCGATAGGGGGGGAGACCCAGTACTTC. Protein: CASSVAIGGETQYF.

CDR3 in amino acids: CASSPGPNTEAFF. The CDR3 bases are TGTGCCAGCAGCCCGGGCCCGAACACTGAAGCTTTCTTT. V gene TRBV7-9 combines with J gene TRBJ1-1, with D unresolved. The V end lost 5 bases, the J end lost 1 base, and 8 bases lay between the germline ends. This CDR3 has 13 amino acids. Per germline, CDR1 SEHNR and CDR2 FQNEAQ (reference sequence).

The chain links TRBV19 to TRBJ2-3, with D tentatively TRBD1 (6 bases). The length of the CDR3 is 14 residues. Per the germline V gene, CDR1 is LNHDA and CDR2 is SQIVND (reference sequence). Trimming stripped 8 bases from V and 0 bases from J, with 12 bases between. CDR3 in DNA: TGTGCCAGTGGCCGGACAGCCAGCACAGATACGCAGTATTTT. It is translated as CASGRTASTDTQYF.

The chain carries TRBV5-1 and TRBJ2-7; 7 nucleotides align to TRBD1. From germline, CDR1 is SGHRS and CDR2 YFSETQ. V lost 4 bases, J lost 2 bases, and 9 bases stayed unmatched. CDR3 length: 15 residues. The CDR3 nucleotides are TGCGCCAGCAGCCTATCGACAGGGTACACCTACGAGCAGTACTTC. It yields the protein CASSLSTGYTYEQYF.

The chain uses TRBV6-5 and TRBJ1-2; D is possibly TRBD1 (5 bases). The V and J ends lost 8 bases and 3 bases respectively, with 16 bases between them. The CDR3 is 14 residues long. Germline lookup yields CDR1 MNHEY and CDR2 SVGAGI. The CDR3 region has the DNA TGTGCCAGCGTCGGAAGAGGGGCCGACTATGGCTACACCTTC. Translating it yields CASVGRGADYGYTF.

The chain uses TRBV4-3 and TRBJ2-1; 8 bases are shared with TRBD2. From germline, CDR1 is LGHNA and CDR2 YSLEER. CDR3 length: 14 residues. The ends lost 8 bases at V and 4 bases at J; junction bases unmatched: 7. The CDR3 sequence is CASSRGGLYNEQFF. CDR3 coding DNA: TGCGCCAGCTCCCGGGGGGGCCTATACAATGAGCAGTTCTTC.

J is TRBJ2-7 and V is TRBV7-2; D uncertain. Germline values: CDR1 SGHTA, CDR2 FQGNSA. The CDR3 is 13 amino acids. The V end lost 0 bases, the J end lost 2 bases, and 5 bases lay between the germline ends. The CDR3 loop reads CASSLAQTYEQYF. CDR3 in DNA: TGTGCCAGCAGCTTAGCCCAGACCTACGAGCAGTACTTC.

This chain uses TRBV2 with TRBJ2-5; no definite D call. The CDR3 is 11 residues long. Germline CDR1 reads SNHLY; CDR2 reads FYNNEI. The ends were cut back, 7 bases at V and 1 base at J, with 4 bases in the middle. The CDR3 loop reads CASNAQETQYF. In DNA form, the CDR3 reads TGTGCCAGCAATGCCCAAGAGACCCAGTACTTC.

The genes are TRBV10-3 and TRBJ1-6, with TRBD1 as a possible D gene (5 bases). The CDR3 contains 16 residues. V was trimmed by 0 bases and J by 7 bases, leaving 13 bases between them. Germline CDR1 and CDR2: ENHRY and SYGVKD. CDR3 nucleotides: TGTGCCATCAGTGAGTCGTCGGGGGTCAGGAATTCACCCCTCCACTTT. Translated: CAISESSGVRNSPLHF.

V and J are TRBV5-1 and TRBJ2-3; TRBD2 aligns across 10 bases. V was pared by 4 bases and J by 6 bases, with 17 bases of the junction left unmatched. The CDR3 sequence is 18 residues long. Germline V gene lookup returns CDR1 SGHRS and CDR2 YFSETQ. The CDR3 protein is CASSLTGAIAGGWDTQYF. The CDR3 coding sequence is TGCGCCAGCAGCCTGACCGGGGCGATAGCGGGGGGTTGGGATACGCAGTATTTT.

The chain employs TRBV11-2 and TRBJ2-1; TRBD2 agrees at 10 bases. Germline loops: CDR1 SGHAT, CDR2 FQNNGV. The ends lost 2 bases at V and 4 bases at J; junction bases unmatched: 2. This CDR3 contains 15 residues. In DNA, the CDR3 is TGTGCCAGCAGCTTACTAGCGGGGGATTACAATGAGCAGTTCTTC. It specifies CASSLLAGDYNEQFF. Full variable domain (rest looked up from reference TRBV11-2 and TRBJ2-1): EAGVAQSPRYKIIEKRQSVAFWCNPISGHATLYWYQQILGQGPKLLIQFQNNGVVDDSQLPKDRFSAERLKGVDSTLKIQPAKLEDSAVYLCASSLLAGDYNEQFFGPGTRLTVL.

V usage is TRBV3-1 (or the pseudogene TRBV3-2) and J usage is TRBJ2-5, with D possibly being TRBD2 (6 bases). Germline V lookup: CDR1 LGHDT, CDR2 YNNKEL (reference sequence). Trimming pared 2 bases from V and 3 bases from J, leaving 10 bases between. This CDR3 has 14 amino acids. The CDR3 coding sequence is TGTGCCAGCAGCCAATCCGGGACTGAAGAGACCCAGTACTTC. Amino acids: CASSQSGTEETQYF.

This clone came up once. The rearrangement uses TRBV19 and TRBJ1-1; TRBD1 matches 7 bases. The CDR3 consists of 13 residues. With 1 base clipped from V and 6 bases from J, the junction kept 2 bases outside the gene matches. The germline CDR1 and CDR2 sequences are LNHDA and SQIVND (reference sequence). This chain's CDR3 is CASSIGDRSEAFF. In DNA, the CDR3 is TGTGCCAGTAGTATAGGGGACAGATCTGAAGCTTTCTTT.

The genes are TRBV5-6 and TRBJ1-2, with D possibly being TRBD1 (5 bases). Trimming left V 0 bases short and J 4 bases short, with 19 bases between. Germline CDR1 and CDR2: SGHDT and YYEEEE. The CDR3 runs to 17 residues. CDR3 sequence: CASSLGFFRGTVYGYTF. Here the CDR3 DNA reads TGTGCCAGCAGCTTGGGTTTTTTTCGGGGCACCGTCTATGGCTACACCTTC.

The rearrangement joins TRBV3-1 (or the pseudogene TRBV3-2) to TRBJ1-1; 7 bases are a match to TRBD1. The CDR3 sequence is 13 residues long. The germline CDR1 and CDR2 sequences are LGHDT and YNNKEL (reference sequence). V lost 5 bases, J lost 5 bases, and 5 bases stayed unmatched. In nucleotides, the CDR3 is TGTGCCAGCAGCGCGACAGGGAAAACTGAAGCTTTCTTT. This encodes CASSATGKTEAFF.

This chain connects TRBV19 to TRBJ2-4, with 9 bases that match TRBD1. CDR3 length equals 16 residues. The germline CDR1 and CDR2 sequences are LNHDA and SQIVND (reference sequence). V was pared by 4 bases and J by 6 bases, with 10 bases of the junction left unmatched. CDR3 in DNA: TGTGCCAGTAGTACACCTAGACAGACAGGGGGAAACATTCAGTACTTC. Its protein is CASSTPRQTGGNIQYF. The entire variable domain, with the rest obtained from reference TRBV19 and TRBJ2-4, is as follows: DGGITQSPKYLFRKEGQNVTLSCEQNLNHDAMYWYRQDPGQGLRLIYYSQIVNDFQKGDIAEGYSVSREKKESFPLTVTSAQKNPTAFYLCASSTPRQTGGNIQYFGAGTRLSVL.

This sequence joins TRBV6-5 and TRBJ2-7, with a possible D match to TRBD1 (5 bases). The V and J ends lost 0 bases and 2 bases respectively, with 8 bases between them. The CDR3 length is 14 residues. Per the germline V gene, CDR1 is MNHEY and CDR2 is SVGAGI. As DNA, the CDR3 is TGTGCCAGCAGTTACTCACAGGACACCTACGAGCAGTACTTC. As protein: CASSYSQDTYEQYF.

V and J are TRBV25-1 and TRBJ2-6; D not certain. Trimming stripped 5 bases from V and 4 bases from J, with 12 bases between. The CDR3 consists of 15 residues. The germline V gene has CDR1 MGHDK and CDR2 SYGVNS. CDR3 protein: CASSPWRSGANVLTF. The DNA for the CDR3 is TGTGCCAGCAGTCCCTGGCGGTCCGGGGCCAACGTCCTGACTTTC. Looking up the rest from reference TRBV25-1 and TRBJ2-6 gives the full variable domain: EADIYQTPRYLVIGTGKKITLECSQTMGHDKMYWYQQDPGMELHLIHYSYGVNSTEKGDLSSESTVSRIRTEHFPLTLESARPSHTSQYLCASSPWRSGANVLTFGAGSRLTVL.

The chain recombines TRBV9 with TRBJ1-1; 7 positions agree with TRBD1. The V and J ends lost 5 bases and 2 bases, in that order; junction bases with no gene match: 15. The CDR3 has 17 amino acids. CDR1 SGDLS and CDR2 YYNGEE come from the germline V gene. CDR3 in DNA: TGTGCCAGCAGGCGGCTGCACCTTCAGGGGGGAAACACTGAAGCTTTCTTT. This gives the protein CASRRLHLQGGNTEAFF.

This clone was seen a single time. This specimen includes other DNA sequences encoding the same CDR3. The V and J genes are TRBV6-5 and TRBJ1-1; possible D gene TRBD1, 5 bases. The ends were cut back, 0 bases at V and 0 bases at J, with 8 bases in the middle. CDR3 length equals 15 residues. Germline V gene lookup returns CDR1 MNHEY and CDR2 SVGAGI. CDR3 region: CASSYSGQMNTEAFF. DNA of the CDR3: TGTGCCAGCAGTTACTCGGGGCAGATGAACACTGAAGCTTTCTTT.

The chain employs TRBV7-9 and TRBJ1-6; D perhaps matches TRBD1 (6 bases). The length of the CDR3 is 15 residues. Trimming left V 3 bases short and J 5 bases short, with 11 bases between. Germline V gene lookup returns CDR1 SEHNR and CDR2 FQNEAQ (reference sequence). CDR3: CASSLDRVNNSPLHF. The CDR3 nucleotides read TGTGCCAGCAGCTTGGACAGAGTAAATAATTCACCCCTCCACTTT.

This clone came up once. The rearrangement joins TRBV28 to TRBJ1-3; D call uncertain. Germline V gene sequence: CDR1 MDHEN, CDR2 SYDVKM. CDR3 length: 14 residues. The V and J ends lost 5 bases and 0 bases respectively, with 8 bases between them. Written as DNA, the CDR3 is TGTGCCAGCAGTGCCGGGAGCTCTGGAAACACCATATATTTT. It yields the protein CASSAGSSGNTIYF. Using reference TRBV28 and TRBJ1-3 for the parts outside the CDR3, the full variable domain is DVKVTQSSRYLVKRTGEKVFLECVQDMDHENMFWYRQDPGLGLRLIYFSYDVKMKEKGDIPEGYSVSREKKERFSLILESASTNQTSMYLCASSAGSSGNTIYFGEGSWLTVV.

The rearrangement joins TRBV20-1 to TRBJ2-5, with D perhaps TRBD2 (5 bases). The CDR3 runs 10 residues. The V gene's germline CDR1 is DFQATT and CDR2 SNEGSKA (reference sequence). The V gene lost 7 bases and the J gene lost 4 bases, with 7 bases spanning the gap. CDR3 coding DNA: TGCAGTGGACGGGGAGAGACCCAGTACTTC. It codes for CSGRGETQYF.

This clone was observed a single time. The CDR3, as DNA: TGTGCCACCAGCGACCCCCTTCGCACAGATACGCAGTATTTT. Protein product: CATSDPLRTDTQYF. The chain couples TRBV15 to TRBJ2-3, with D unclear. Germline CDR1 and CDR2: LNHNV and YYDKDF (reference sequence). The V and J ends lost 5 bases and 1 base respectively, with 10 bases between them. There are 14 residues in the CDR3.

The chain employs TRBV5-1 and TRBJ1-1; no clear D. The CDR3 contains 13 residues. Germline V gene lookup returns CDR1 SGHRS and CDR2 YFSETQ. V was pared by 0 bases and J by 8 bases, with 11 bases between. Written as DNA, the CDR3 is TGCGCCAGCAGCTTGGCCTCGTCGCGAGAAGCTTTCTTT. Protein product: CASSLASSREAFF.